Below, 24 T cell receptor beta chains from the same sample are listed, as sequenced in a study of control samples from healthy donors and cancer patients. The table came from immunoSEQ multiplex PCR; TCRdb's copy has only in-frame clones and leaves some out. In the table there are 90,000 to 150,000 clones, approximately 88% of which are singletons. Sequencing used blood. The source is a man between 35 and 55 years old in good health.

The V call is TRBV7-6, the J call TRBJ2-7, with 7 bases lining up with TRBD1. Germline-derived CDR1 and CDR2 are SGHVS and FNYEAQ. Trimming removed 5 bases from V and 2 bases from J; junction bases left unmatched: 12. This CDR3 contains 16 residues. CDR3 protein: CASSPGRDRLTYEQYF. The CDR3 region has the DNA TGTGCCAGCAGCCCAGGACGGGACAGACTTACCTACGAGCAGTACTTC.

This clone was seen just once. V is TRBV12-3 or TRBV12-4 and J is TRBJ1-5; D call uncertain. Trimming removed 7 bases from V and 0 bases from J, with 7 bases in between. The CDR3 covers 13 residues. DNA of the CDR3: TGTGCCAGCAAGGGCTTTAGCAATCAGCCCCAGCATTTT. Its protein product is CASKGFSNQPQHF.

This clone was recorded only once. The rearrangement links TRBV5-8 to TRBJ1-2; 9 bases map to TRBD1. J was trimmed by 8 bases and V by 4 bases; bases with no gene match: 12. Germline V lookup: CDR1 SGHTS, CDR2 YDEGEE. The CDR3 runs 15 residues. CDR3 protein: CASSRRDRALGGYTF. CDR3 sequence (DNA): TGTGCCAGCAGCCGCCGGGACAGGGCTTTAGGAGGCTACACCTTC.

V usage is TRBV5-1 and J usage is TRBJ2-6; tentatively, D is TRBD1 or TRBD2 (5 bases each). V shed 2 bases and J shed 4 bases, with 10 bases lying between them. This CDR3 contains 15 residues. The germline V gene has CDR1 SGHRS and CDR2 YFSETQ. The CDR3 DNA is TGCGCCAGCAGCTTAGTAGGGACCGGGGCCAACGTCCTGACTTTC. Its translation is CASSLVGTGANVLTF.

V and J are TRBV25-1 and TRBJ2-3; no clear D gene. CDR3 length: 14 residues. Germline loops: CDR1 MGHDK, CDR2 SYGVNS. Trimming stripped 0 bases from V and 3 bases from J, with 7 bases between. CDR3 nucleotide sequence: TGTGCCAGCAGTGAATATGGGCAGACAGATACGCAGTATTTT. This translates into CASSEYGQTDTQYF.

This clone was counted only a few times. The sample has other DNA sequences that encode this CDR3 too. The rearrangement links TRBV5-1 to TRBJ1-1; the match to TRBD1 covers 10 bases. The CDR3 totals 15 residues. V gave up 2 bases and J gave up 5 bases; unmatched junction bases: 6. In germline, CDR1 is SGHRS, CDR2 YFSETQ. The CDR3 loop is CASSLGQGVGTEAFF. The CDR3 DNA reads TGCGCCAGCAGCTTAGGACAGGGGGTGGGGACTGAAGCTTTCTTT.

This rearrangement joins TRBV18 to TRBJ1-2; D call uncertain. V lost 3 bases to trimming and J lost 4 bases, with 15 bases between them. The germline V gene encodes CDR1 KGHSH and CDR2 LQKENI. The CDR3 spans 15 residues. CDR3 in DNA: TGTGCCAGCTCACCCGACGTGACGAGAACCTATGGCTACACCTTC. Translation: CASSPDVTRTYGYTF.

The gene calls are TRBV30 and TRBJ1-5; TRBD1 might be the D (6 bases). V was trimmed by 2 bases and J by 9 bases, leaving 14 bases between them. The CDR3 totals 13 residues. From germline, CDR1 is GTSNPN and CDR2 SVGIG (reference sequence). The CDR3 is CAWSRRTAGPQHF. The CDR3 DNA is TGTGCCTGGAGTCGAAGGACAGCGGGGCCCCAGCATTTT.

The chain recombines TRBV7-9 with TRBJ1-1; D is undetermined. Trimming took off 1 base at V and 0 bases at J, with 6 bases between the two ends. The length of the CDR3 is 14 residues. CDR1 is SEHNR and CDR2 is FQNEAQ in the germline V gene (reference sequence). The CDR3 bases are TGTGCCAGCAGCTTAGGTCAGATGAACACTGAAGCTTTCTTT. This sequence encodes CASSLGQMNTEAFF.

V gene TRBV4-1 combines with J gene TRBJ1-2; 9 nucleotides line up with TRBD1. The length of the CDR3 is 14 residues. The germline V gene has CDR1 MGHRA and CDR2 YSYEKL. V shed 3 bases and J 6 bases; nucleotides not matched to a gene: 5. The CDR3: CASSHRDRDHGYTF. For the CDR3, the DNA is TGCGCCAGCAGCCATCGGGACAGGGACCATGGCTACACCTTC.

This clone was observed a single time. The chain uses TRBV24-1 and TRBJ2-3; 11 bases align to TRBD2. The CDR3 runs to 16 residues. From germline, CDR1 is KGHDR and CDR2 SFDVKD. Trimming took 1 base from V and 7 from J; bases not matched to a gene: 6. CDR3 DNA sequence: TGTGCCACCAGTGATTTAGGTAGCGGGGGGGCAAATACGCAGTATTTT. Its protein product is CATSDLGSGGANTQYF.

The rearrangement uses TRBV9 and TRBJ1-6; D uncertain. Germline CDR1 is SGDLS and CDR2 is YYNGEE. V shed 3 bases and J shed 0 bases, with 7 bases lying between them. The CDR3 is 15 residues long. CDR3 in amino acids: CASSESPSYNSPLHF. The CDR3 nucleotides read TGTGCCAGCAGCGAGTCGCCCTCCTATAATTCACCCCTCCACTTT.

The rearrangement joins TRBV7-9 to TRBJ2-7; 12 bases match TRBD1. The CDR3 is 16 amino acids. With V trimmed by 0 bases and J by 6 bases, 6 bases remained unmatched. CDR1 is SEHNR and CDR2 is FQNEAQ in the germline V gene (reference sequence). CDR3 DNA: TGTGCCAGCAGCTTAGCAACCGGGACAGGGGGCTCCGAGCAGTACTTC. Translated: CASSLATGTGGSEQYF. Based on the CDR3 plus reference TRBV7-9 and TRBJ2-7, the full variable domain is DTGVSQNPRHKITKRGQNVTFRCDPISEHNRLYWYRQTLGQGPEFLTYFQNEAQLEKSRLLSDRFSAERPKGSFSTLEIQRTEQGDSAMYLCASSLATGTGGSEQYFGPGTRLTVT.

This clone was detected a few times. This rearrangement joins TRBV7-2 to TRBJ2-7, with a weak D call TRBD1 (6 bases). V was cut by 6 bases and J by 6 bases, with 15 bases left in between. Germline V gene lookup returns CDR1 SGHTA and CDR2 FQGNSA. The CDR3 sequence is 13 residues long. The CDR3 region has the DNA TGTGCCAGCAGGGCGGCAGGGGTCCCCGAGCAGTACTTC. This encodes CASRAAGVPEQYF.

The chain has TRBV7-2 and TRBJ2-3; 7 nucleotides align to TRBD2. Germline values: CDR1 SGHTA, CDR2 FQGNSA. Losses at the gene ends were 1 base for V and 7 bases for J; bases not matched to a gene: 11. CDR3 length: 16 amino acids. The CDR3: CASSLGPGGERNTQYF. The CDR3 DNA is TGTGCCAGCAGCTTAGGTCCTGGGGGGGAACGAAATACGCAGTATTTT.

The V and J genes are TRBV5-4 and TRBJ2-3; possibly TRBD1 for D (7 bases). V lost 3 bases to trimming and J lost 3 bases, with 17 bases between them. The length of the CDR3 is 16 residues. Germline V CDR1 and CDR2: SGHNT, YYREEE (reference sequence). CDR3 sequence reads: CASSSRTGRGTDTQYF. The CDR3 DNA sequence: TGTGCCAGCAGCTCCCGGACAGGCCGGGGGACAGATACGCAGTATTTT.

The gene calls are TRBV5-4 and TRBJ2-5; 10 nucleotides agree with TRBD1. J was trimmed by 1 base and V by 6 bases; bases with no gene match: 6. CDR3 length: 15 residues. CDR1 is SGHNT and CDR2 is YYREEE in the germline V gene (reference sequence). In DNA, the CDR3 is TGTGCCAGCAAAAGGACAGGGGGGATCCAAGAGACCCAGTACTTC. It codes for CASKRTGGIQETQYF. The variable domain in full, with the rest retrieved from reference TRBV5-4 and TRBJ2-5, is ETGVTQSPTHLIKTRGQQVTLRCSSQSGHNTVSWYQQALGQGPQFIFQYYREEENGRGNFPPRFSGLQFPNYSSELNVNALELDDSALYLCASKRTGGIQETQYFGPGTRLLVL.

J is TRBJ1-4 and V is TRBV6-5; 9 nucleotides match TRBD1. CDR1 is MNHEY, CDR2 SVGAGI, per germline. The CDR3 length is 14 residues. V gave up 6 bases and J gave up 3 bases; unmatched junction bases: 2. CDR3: CASRTGGSNEKLFF. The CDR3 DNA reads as TGTGCCAGCAGAACAGGGGGCTCTAATGAAAAACTGTTTTTT.

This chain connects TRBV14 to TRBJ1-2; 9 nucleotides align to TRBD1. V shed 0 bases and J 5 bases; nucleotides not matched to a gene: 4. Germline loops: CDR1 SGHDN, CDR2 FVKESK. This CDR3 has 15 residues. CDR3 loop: CASSQERTGVYGYTF. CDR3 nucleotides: TGTGCCAGCAGCCAAGAAAGGACAGGGGTTTATGGCTACACCTTC.

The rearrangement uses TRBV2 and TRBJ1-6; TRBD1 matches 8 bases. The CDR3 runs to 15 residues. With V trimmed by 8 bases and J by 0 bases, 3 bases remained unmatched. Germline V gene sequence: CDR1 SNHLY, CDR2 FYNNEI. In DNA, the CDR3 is TGTGCCAGCCGACAGGGGAGCTCCTATAATTCACCCCTCCACTTT. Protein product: CASRQGSSYNSPLHF.

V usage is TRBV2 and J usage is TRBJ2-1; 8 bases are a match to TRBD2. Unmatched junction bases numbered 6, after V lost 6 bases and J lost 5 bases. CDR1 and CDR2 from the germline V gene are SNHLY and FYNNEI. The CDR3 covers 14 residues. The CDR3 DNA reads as TGTGCCAGCAGACTAGCGGAGAAAAACAATGAGCAGTTCTTC. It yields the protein CASRLAEKNNEQFF.

The CDR3 bases are TGTGCCAGCAGCGTAGACCCCATGGGGGGTCAATACGAGCAGTACTTC. It specifies CASSVDPMGGQYEQYF. The genes are TRBV9 and TRBJ2-7, with a weak D call TRBD2 (6 bases). Germline V gives CDR1 SGDLS, CDR2 YYNGEE. The CDR3 sequence is 16 residues long. V was pared by 0 bases and J by 4 bases, with 17 bases between.

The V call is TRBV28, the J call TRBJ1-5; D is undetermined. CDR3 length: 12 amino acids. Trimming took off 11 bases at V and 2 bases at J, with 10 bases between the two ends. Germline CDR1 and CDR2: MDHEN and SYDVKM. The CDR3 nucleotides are TGTGCCGTTGGGCGGGGCAATCAGCCCCAGCATTTT. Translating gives CAVGRGNQPQHF.

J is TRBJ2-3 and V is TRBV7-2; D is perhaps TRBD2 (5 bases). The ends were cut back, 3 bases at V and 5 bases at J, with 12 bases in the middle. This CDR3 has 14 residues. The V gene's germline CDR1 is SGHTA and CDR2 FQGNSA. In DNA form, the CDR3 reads TGTGCCAGCAGCTTTGGGCGGGTTGGAGATACGCAGTATTTT. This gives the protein CASSFGRVGDTQYF.